These 29 T cell receptor beta chains share one sample of origin, sequenced in a study of Ad26.COV2.S vaccination and SARS-CoV-2 variants. Sample treatment: some 20 received Ad26.COV2.S at low or high dose, single or two shots; about 5 received placebo; per-sample allocation not given. Repertoires come from day 63 after the first vaccine or placebo injection. The table came from immunoSEQ multiplex PCR; TCRdb's copy has only in-frame clones and leaves some out. The profile shows about 350,000 clones, 85% of them singletons. Sequencing was performed on peripheral blood, taken in a trial of Ad26.COV2.S vaccine versus placebo. These receptors all come from a person aged 18-65 years who received the Ad26.COV2.S COVID-19 vaccine or a placebo.

The chain couples TRBV18 to TRBJ2-2; a weak D match, TRBD2 (6 bases). This CDR3 is built from 16 residues. From germline, CDR1 is KGHSH and CDR2 LQKENI. V was shortened by 3 bases and J by 4 bases, with 15 bases between the two germline ends. The CDR3 DNA sequence: TGTGCCAGCTCACCGCTATCGGCGGGGAGCACCGGGGAGCTGTTTTTT. Translation: CASSPLSAGSTGELFF.

This clone has just one count. V gene TRBV4-3 combines with J gene TRBJ2-5, with TRBD1 matching over 7 bases. Germline loops: CDR1 LGHNA, CDR2 YSLEER. Trimming at V came to 0 bases and at J to 5 bases, leaving 15 bases not matched to a gene. The CDR3 length is 18 residues. CDR3 region: CASSQEVSGTSRGETQYF. CDR3 bases: TGCGCCAGCAGCCAAGAAGTTAGTGGGACAAGCAGGGGGGAGACCCAGTACTTC.

V usage is TRBV6-5 and J usage is TRBJ2-2; D remains ambiguous. Germline CDR1 is MNHEY and CDR2 is SVGAGI. The CDR3 loop spans 15 amino acids. Deletions cut 6 bases from V and 6 bases from J, with 17 bases between. The CDR3, as DNA: TGTGCCAGCAGCCTAATCGCTAGTGGGGCCGGGGAGCTGTTTTTT. Translated: CASSLIASGAGELFF.

The chain employs TRBV30 and TRBJ2-7; a possible D gene is TRBD2 (7 bases). Trimming removed 6 bases at V and 0 bases at J, with 12 bases between. The CDR3 sequence is 13 residues long. CDR1 is GTSNPN, CDR2 SVGIG, per germline (reference sequence). CDR3 residues: CACRGLYSYEQYF. The CDR3 DNA reads TGTGCCTGCAGGGGACTATACTCCTACGAGCAGTACTTC.

The genes are TRBV24-1 and TRBJ1-5; D is perhaps TRBD1 (5 bases). CDR1 is KGHDR, CDR2 SFDVKD, per germline. This CDR3 spans 15 amino acids. The germline V and J ends were trimmed by 4 bases and 6 bases, with 15 bases remaining between them. CDR3 sequence reads: CATSDSLSGGQPQHF. CDR3 in DNA: TGTGCCACCAGTGACTCCCTTAGCGGGGGTCAGCCCCAGCATTTT.

The chain carries TRBV30 and TRBJ1-2; maybe TRBD1 (6 bases). Trimming cost V 7 bases and J 4 bases, with 16 bases left between them. The CDR3 contains 13 residues. Germline CDR1 GTSNPN, CDR2 SVGIG (reference sequence). The DNA for the CDR3 is TGTGCCTACATGGACAGCGATGCCTATGGCTACACCTTC. Encoded protein: CAYMDSDAYGYTF.

V gene TRBV6-5 combines with J gene TRBJ2-5; D is unresolved. The CDR3 runs to 12 residues. V lost 10 bases and J 2 bases, leaving 11 bases between the germline ends. Germline V gene lookup returns CDR1 MNHEY and CDR2 SVGAGI. The DNA for the CDR3 is TGTGCCACCACTTTCGCACAAGAGACCCAGTACTTC. Its translation is CATTFAQETQYF.

This clone was found a few times. The chain couples TRBV30 to TRBJ1-4, with 7 bases aligning to TRBD1. V lost 4 bases to trimming and J lost 2 bases; unmatched junction nucleotides: 10. Germline CDR1 is GTSNPN and CDR2 is SVGIG (reference sequence). CDR3 length: 16 amino acids. CDR3 amino acids: CAWNHRGSSTNEKLFF. In DNA form, the CDR3 reads TGTGCCTGGAATCACAGGGGCAGCTCTACTAATGAAAAACTGTTTTTT.

This clone appeared a single time. This chain connects TRBV7-2 to TRBJ2-7, with a weak D call TRBD2 (7 bases). Deletions cut 5 bases from V and 0 bases from J, with 20 bases between. This CDR3 has 17 residues. CDR1 is SGHTA and CDR2 is FQGNSA in the germline V gene. CDR3 sequence reads: CASSPRGAGQLSYEQYF. The CDR3 coding sequence is TGTGCCAGCAGCCCCCGAGGAGCGGGACAACTCTCCTACGAGCAGTACTTC.

The chain recombines TRBV4-3 with TRBJ2-1, with D uncertain. With 1 base removed from V and 6 bases from J, the gap between germline ends came to 13 bases. CDR1 and CDR2 from the germline V gene are LGHNA and YSLEER. The CDR3 extends over 15 amino acids. Here the CDR3 DNA reads TGCGCCAGCAGCCAAGGTGTCTCACCTGGCAATGAGCAGTTCTTC. Translating gives CASSQGVSPGNEQFF.

As to this clone: One junction end does not reproduce the germline sequence, and a read error may be involved. The rearrangement joins TRBV5-4 to TRBJ1-1; D is unclear. CDR1 SGHNT and CDR2 YYREEE come from the germline V gene (reference sequence). The CDR3 sequence is 14 residues long. The DNA for the CDR3 is TGTGCCAGCAGCGCGGACCCGGGGAACGCTGAAGCTTTCTTT. This encodes CASSADPGNAEAFF.

This rearrangement joins TRBV2 to TRBJ1-2, with D tentatively TRBD1 (6 bases). CDR1 and CDR2 (germline): SNHLY, FYNNEI. The CDR3 sequence is 14 residues long. Deletions cut 1 base from V and 7 bases from J, with 13 bases between. The CDR3 protein is CASSEETGLRGYTF. CDR3 nucleotide sequence: TGTGCCAGCAGTGAAGAAACAGGGTTGCGTGGCTACACCTTC.

V is TRBV7-8 and J is TRBJ2-3; D is perhaps TRBD1 (6 bases). There are 16 residues in the CDR3. Deletions cut 1 base from V and 2 bases from J, with 13 bases between. Germline V gives CDR1 SGHVS, CDR2 FQNEAQ. DNA for the CDR3: TGTGCCAGCAGCTTAGGTTGGGGACAATACACAGATACGCAGTATTTT. Translation gives CASSLGWGQYTDTQYF.

The J gene is TRBJ1-2, the V gene TRBV27; D remains unclear. V dropped 3 bases and J dropped 2 bases, with 7 bases sitting between them. The CDR3 length is 13 residues. Germline CDR1 and CDR2: MNHEY and SMNVEV (reference sequence). The CDR3 sequence: CASSFRQNYGYTF. In DNA form, the CDR3 reads TGTGCCAGCAGTTTCCGGCAGAACTATGGCTACACCTTC.

The rearrangement links TRBV3-1 (or the pseudogene TRBV3-2) to TRBJ2-7; 9 bases map to TRBD2. This CDR3 contains 16 residues. The trim removed 3 bases at V and 3 bases at J, leaving 9 bases unmatched. Looked up from germline, CDR1 is LGHDT and CDR2 is YNNKEL (reference sequence). CDR3 protein: CASSHLRISGSYEQYF. DNA for the CDR3: TGTGCCAGCAGCCACCTCCGTATTAGCGGGAGCTACGAGCAGTACTTC.

The chain couples TRBV4-1 to TRBJ1-1; D is unresolved. The CDR3 has 14 residues. V gave up 2 bases and J gave up 6 bases, with 13 bases separating them. Germline assignment: CDR1 MGHRA and CDR2 YSYEKL. CDR3 DNA: TGCGCCAGCAGCCAAATTAAGGCGTTAGCTGAAGCTTTCTTT. Its translation: CASSQIKALAEAFF.

V is TRBV6-5 and J is TRBJ2-7; 7 nucleotides align to TRBD2. The CDR3 is 15 amino acids. Germline lookup yields CDR1 MNHEY and CDR2 SVGAGI. J lost 3 bases, V lost 10 bases, and 15 bases had no gene match. The CDR3 bases are TGTGCCACCCGGCCACCTCGGCGGGAGTACTACGAGCAGTACTTC. Protein: CATRPPRREYYEQYF.

The chain couples TRBV30 to TRBJ2-1; the D is unclear. Deletions cut 4 bases from V and 4 bases from J, with 8 bases between. The CDR3 is 12 amino acids. Germline V gene data show CDR1 as GTSNPN and CDR2 as SVGIG (reference sequence). The CDR3 DNA reads as TGTGCCTGGAAAACTTTGTACAATGAGCAGTTCTTC. Residues: CAWKTLYNEQFF.

The chain uses TRBV7-2 and TRBJ2-1, with D perhaps matching TRBD2 (5 bases). Trimming pared 1 base from V and 5 bases from J, leaving 15 bases between. Germline-derived CDR1 and CDR2 are SGHTA and FQGNSA. CDR3 length: 16 amino acids. CDR3 amino acids: CASSLDGLALNNEQFF. The DNA for the CDR3 is TGTGCCAGCAGCTTAGACGGCCTAGCCCTAAACAATGAGCAGTTCTTC.

This rearrangement joins TRBV7-2 to TRBJ1-5; 11 bases map to TRBD1. Germline V CDR1 and CDR2: SGHTA, FQGNSA. J gave up 6 bases and V 2 bases, and 3 bases lay outside the gene matches. CDR3 length: 15 residues. This CDR3 is CASSLWDRGGQPQHF. The CDR3 nucleotides are TGTGCCAGCAGCTTATGGGACAGGGGGGGTCAGCCCCAGCATTTT.

The chain has TRBV6-4 and TRBJ1-6, with 10 bases identical to TRBD1. V gave up 6 bases and J gave up 10 bases; unmatched junction bases: 9. The CDR3 sequence is 15 residues long. Germline loops: CDR1 MRHNA, CDR2 SNTAGT. CDR3 sequence: CASRAGTGAKSPLHF. The CDR3 nucleotides are TGTGCCAGCAGGGCCGGGACAGGGGCCAAGTCACCCCTCCACTTT.

The V gene is TRBV6-5, the J gene TRBJ2-5, with D perhaps matching TRBD2 (6 bases). Per the germline V gene, CDR1 is MNHEY and CDR2 is SVGAGI. The CDR3 runs 15 residues. The germline V and J ends were trimmed by 3 bases and 0 bases, with 11 bases remaining between them. The CDR3 reads CASSYSVADQETQYF. CDR3 nucleotides: TGTGCCAGCAGTTATTCGGTAGCGGACCAAGAGACCCAGTACTTC.

Here the CDR3 DNA reads TGTGCCAGCAGCCAAGGGGGGTCGACAGCGTTCCCAAGGACGCAGTATTTT. Protein sequence: CASSQGGSTAFPRTQYF. The chain uses TRBV2 and TRBJ2-3, with D perhaps assigned TRBD1 or TRBD2 (6 bases each). V was cut by 6 bases and J by 9 bases, with 28 bases left in between. The CDR3 has 17 amino acids. In germline, CDR1 is SNHLY, CDR2 FYNNEI.

This sequence joins TRBV7-6 and TRBJ1-6, with 8 bases aligning to TRBD1. Germline trimming cut 5 bases from V and 5 bases from J; bases unmatched to any gene: 8. The CDR3 runs 16 residues. CDR1 is SGHVS, CDR2 FNYEAQ, per germline. The CDR3 region is CASSPVGQGHNSPLHF. CDR3 sequence (DNA): TGTGCCAGCAGCCCCGTCGGACAGGGTCATAATTCACCCCTCCACTTT.

The chain links TRBV2 to TRBJ2-7; possibly TRBD1 for D (5 bases). Germline V CDR1 and CDR2: SNHLY, FYNNEI. The CDR3 is 12 residues long. The V and J ends lost 2 bases and 10 bases respectively, with 12 bases between them. Here the CDR3 DNA reads TGTGCCAGCAGTGAAAGAGACAGTACCCAGTACTTC. It encodes CASSERDSTQYF.

This rearrangement joins TRBV19 to TRBJ2-6, with TRBD1 matching 7 bases. The CDR3 contains 19 residues. Germline CDR1 and CDR2: LNHDA and SQIVND (reference sequence). V lost 6 bases, J lost 0 bases, and 14 bases stayed unmatched. CDR3 amino acids: CASSRQGRGMSSGANVLTF. CDR3 sequence (DNA): TGTGCCAGTAGCCGACAGGGCAGGGGCATGAGCTCTGGGGCCAACGTCCTGACTTTC.

V gene TRBV7-9 combines with J gene TRBJ2-4, with 7 bases aligning to TRBD2. The CDR3 sequence is 15 residues long. Looked up from germline, CDR1 is SEHNR and CDR2 is FQNEAQ (reference sequence). J gave up 8 bases and V 2 bases, and 9 bases lay outside the gene matches. In DNA form, the CDR3 reads TGTGCCAGCAGCTTAAATAGGGAGGGCCTGGACATTCAGTACTTC. Protein product: CASSLNREGLDIQYF.

This clone has a handful of counts. This chain connects TRBV7-2 to TRBJ2-2; D may be TRBD1 (6 bases). CDR3 length: 15 residues. The V gene's germline CDR1 is SGHTA and CDR2 FQGNSA. V gave up 1 base and J gave up 1 base, with 7 bases separating them. The CDR3 region has the DNA TGTGCCAGCAGCTTAGGGGACAAGAACACCGGGGAGCTGTTTTTT. It specifies CASSLGDKNTGELFF.

The rearrangement links TRBV10-3 to TRBJ1-1; tentatively, D is TRBD1 (5 bases). In germline, CDR1 is ENHRY, CDR2 SYGVKD. V was clipped by 1 base and J by 3 bases, with 12 bases between them. This CDR3 spans 15 amino acids. The CDR3 DNA is TGTGCCATCAGTGAGTACACAACGGGGGACACTGAAGCTTTCTTT. It specifies CAISEYTTGDTEAFF.